This is a list of T cell receptor beta chains from one sample in a study of cytomegalovirus exposure and HLA in healthy donors. TCRdb's copy holds only in-frame clones and misses some; the assay was immunoSEQ multiplex PCR. The sample comprises 200,000 to 250,000 clones, about 83% of which are singletons, and over 1% rests with the top ten. Sequencing used PBMCs. The receptors were gathered from a human donor in good health. Both conserved end residues are part of each CDR3. The D gene is left open where the match is weak. Clone size appears in some rows only: once, few, many, or a class for an expanded clone.

V gene: TRBV7-6; D gene: -; clone size: once; J gene: TRBJ2-7; CDR3 protein: CASSLPGVPEQYF; CDR3 DNA: TGTGCCAGCAGTCTACCAGGGGTCCCCGAGCAGTACTTC
V gene: TRBV20-1; D gene: -; clone size: -; J gene: TRBJ2-3; CDR3 protein: CSAVRLDTQYF; CDR3 DNA: TGCAGTGCTGTGAGGTTGGATACGCAGTATTTT
V gene: TRBV2; D gene: -; clone size: -; J gene: TRBJ1-1; CDR3 protein: CASRRNVAPVDTEAFF; CDR3 DNA: TGTGCCAGCAGGAGGAATGTGGCTCCAGTGGACACTGAAGCTTTCTTT
V gene: TRBV5-1; D gene: -; clone size: -; J gene: TRBJ2-3; CDR3 protein: CASSLLTSPDTQYF; CDR3 DNA: TGCGCCAGCAGCTTGCTAACTAGCCCAGATACGCAGTATTTT
V gene: TRBV9; D gene: TRBD1; clone size: -; J gene: TRBJ2-4; CDR3 protein: CASSVGQKNIQYF; CDR3 DNA: TGTGCCAGCAGCGTGGGACAGAAAAACATTCAGTACTTC
V gene: TRBV10-3; D gene: TRBD1; clone size: -; J gene: TRBJ2-7; CDR3 protein: CAIRPTGADEQYF; CDR3 DNA: TGTGCCATCAGACCGACAGGGGCGGACGAGCAGTACTTC
V gene: TRBV6-6; D gene: -; clone size: -; J gene: TRBJ2-7; CDR3 protein: CASSSPKRPPPREQYF; CDR3 DNA: TGTGCCAGCAGTTCCCCGAAGCGGCCCCCTCCCCGCGAGCAGTACTTC
V gene: TRBV10-3; D gene: TRBD2; clone size: few; J gene: TRBJ2-4; CDR3 protein: CAISESGTSGYF; CDR3 DNA: TGTGCCATCAGTGAGTCCGGGACTAGCGGCTACTTC
V gene: TRBV4-1; D gene: -; clone size: -; J gene: TRBJ1-1; CDR3 protein: CASSPQGARTGAEAFF; CDR3 DNA: TGCGCCAGCAGCCCTCAAGGGGCCAGAACGGGTGCTGAAGCTTTCTTT
V gene: TRBV5-1; D gene: TRBD1; clone size: once; J gene: TRBJ1-4; CDR3 protein: CASALTGPDEKLFF; CDR3 DNA: TGCGCCAGCGCATTGACAGGGCCAGATGAAAAACTGTTTTTT
V gene: TRBV6-5; D gene: -; clone size: -; J gene: TRBJ1-1; CDR3 protein: CASGRPEAFF; CDR3 DNA: TGTGCCAGCGGGAGACCCGAAGCTTTCTTT
V gene: TRBV7-9; D gene: TRBD2; clone size: -; J gene: TRBJ2-3; CDR3 protein: CASTGLAGAGDTQYF; CDR3 DNA: TGTGCCAGCACAGGACTAGCGGGAGCTGGTGATACGCAGTATTTT
V gene: TRBV27; D gene: TRBD1; clone size: -; J gene: TRBJ1-2; CDR3 protein: CASSLEGTGGYTF; CDR3 DNA: TGTGCCAGCAGTTTAGAGGGGACAGGGGGCTACACCTTC
V gene: TRBV27; D gene: TRBD2; clone size: -; J gene: TRBJ2-1; CDR3 protein: CASSPGGQRTSGGLYNEQFF; CDR3 DNA: TGTGCCAGCAGTCCGGGGGGACAGAGGACTAGCGGGGGACTATACAATGAGCAGTTCTTC
V gene: TRBV7-7; D gene: -; clone size: -; J gene: TRBJ1-3; CDR3 protein: CATNPLSTGNTIYF; CDR3 DNA: TGTGCAACCAATCCTCTGAGCACTGGAAACACCATATATTTT
V gene: TRBV27; D gene: -; clone size: few; J gene: TRBJ2-7; CDR3 protein: CASKIGLEGLYEQYF; CDR3 DNA: TGTGCCAGCAAGATCGGACTGGAGGGGCTCTACGAGCAGTACTTC
V gene: TRBV15; D gene: TRBD2; clone size: -; J gene: TRBJ2-1; CDR3 protein: CATSPTSGSFYNEQFF; CDR3 DNA: TGTGCCACCAGCCCGACTAGCGGGAGTTTCTACAATGAGCAGTTCTTC
V gene: TRBV9; D gene: TRBD2; clone size: -; J gene: TRBJ2-7; CDR3 protein: CASSGGRVDEQYF; CDR3 DNA: TGTGCCAGCAGCGGCGGGAGGGTCGACGAGCAGTACTTC
V gene: TRBV7-3; D gene: -; clone size: -; J gene: TRBJ2-3; CDR3 protein: CASSPWGEGTDTQYF; CDR3 DNA: TGTGCCAGCAGCCCTTGGGGGGAGGGCACAGATACGCAGTATTTT
V gene: TRBV5-1; D gene: TRBD1; clone size: -; J gene: TRBJ2-7; CDR3 protein: CASSLGTGGGNEQYF; CDR3 DNA: TGCGCCAGCAGCTTGGGGACAGGGGGCGGAAACGAGCAGTACTTC
V gene: TRBV5-4; D gene: TRBD1; clone size: -; J gene: TRBJ2-3; CDR3 protein: CASSTGQGFTDTQYF; CDR3 DNA: TGTGCCAGCAGCACGGGACAGGGGTTCACAGATACGCAGTATTTT
V gene: TRBV9; D gene: -; clone size: -; J gene: TRBJ2-1; CDR3 protein: CASSVEWSGRNEQFF; CDR3 DNA: TGTGCCAGCAGCGTAGAATGGTCGGGGAGGAATGAGCAGTTCTTC
V gene: TRBV15; D gene: -; clone size: -; J gene: TRBJ2-1; CDR3 protein: CATSRSVALEQFF; CDR3 DNA: TGTGCCACCAGCAGGTCAGTAGCCCTCGAGCAGTTCTTC
V gene: TRBV7-9; D gene: TRBD2; clone size: -; J gene: TRBJ2-1; CDR3 protein: CASSLWTSGGRNEQFF; CDR3 DNA: TGTGCCAGCAGCTTATGGACTAGCGGAGGGAGGAATGAGCAGTTCTTC
V gene: TRBV30; D gene: TRBD2; clone size: -; J gene: TRBJ2-1; CDR3 protein: CAWSVLVGTSGSLYEQFF; CDR3 DNA: TGTGCCTGGAGTGTACTGGTAGGGACTAGCGGGAGTCTCTATGAGCAGTTCTTC
V gene: TRBV6-5; D gene: TRBD1; clone size: -; J gene: TRBJ2-7; CDR3 protein: CASSYDPGGYEQYF; CDR3 DNA: TGTGCCAGCAGTTACGATCCAGGGGGCTACGAGCAGTACTTC
V gene: TRBV5-4; D gene: -; clone size: -; J gene: TRBJ2-7; CDR3 protein: CASSLRTGFDEQYF; CDR3 DNA: TGTGCCAGCAGCTTACGTACAGGGTTCGACGAGCAGTACTTC
V gene: TRBV2; D gene: -; clone size: medium-sized; J gene: TRBJ2-1; CDR3 protein: CASSEGRFSYNEQFF; CDR3 DNA: TGTGCCAGCAGTGAAGGGCGGTTCTCCTACAATGAGCAGTTCTTC
V gene: TRBV7-9; D gene: TRBD1; clone size: -; J gene: TRBJ1-2; CDR3 protein: CASSGTGGRKLDGYTF; CDR3 DNA: TGTGCCAGCAGCGGGACAGGTGGGCGGAAACTGGATGGCTACACCTTC
V gene: TRBV7-2; D gene: TRBD2; clone size: -; J gene: TRBJ2-1; CDR3 protein: CASSPTSGRLLYNEQFF; CDR3 DNA: TGTGCCAGCAGCCCGACTAGCGGGAGACTTCTCTACAATGAGCAGTTCTTC
V gene: TRBV2; D gene: TRBD2; clone size: -; J gene: TRBJ2-7; CDR3 protein: CASSVSGSDYEQYF; CDR3 DNA: TGTGCCAGCAGCGTAAGCGGGAGCGATTACGAGCAGTACTTC
V gene: TRBV7-3; D gene: -; clone size: -; J gene: TRBJ2-1; CDR3 protein: CASSLGPGAYNEQFF; CDR3 DNA: TGTGCCAGCAGCTTAGGGCCAGGGGCTTACAATGAGCAGTTCTTC
V gene: TRBV7-9; D gene: TRBD1; clone size: -; J gene: TRBJ2-3; CDR3 protein: CSSTETGSGTDTQYF; CDR3 DNA: TGTTCCAGCACCGAGACAGGGAGTGGCACAGATACGCAGTATTTT
V gene: TRBV7-9; D gene: TRBD1; clone size: -; J gene: TRBJ1-2; CDR3 protein: CASSRETGDYGYTF; CDR3 DNA: TGTGCCAGCAGCCGCGAGACAGGGGACTATGGCTACACCTTC
V gene: TRBV7-9; D gene: -; clone size: once; J gene: TRBJ1-2; CDR3 protein: CASSARELDGYTF; CDR3 DNA: TGTGCCAGCAGCGCCCGGGAATTGGATGGCTACACCTTC
V gene: TRBV6-1; D gene: TRBD1; clone size: few; J gene: TRBJ2-2; CDR3 protein: CASSDPGGARTGELFF; CDR3 DNA: TGTGCCAGCAGTGACCCAGGGGGCGCCAGGACCGGGGAGCTGTTTTTT
V gene: TRBV7-9; D gene: -; clone size: -; J gene: TRBJ2-7; CDR3 protein: CASSVSDSFYYEQYF; CDR3 DNA: TGTGCCAGCAGCGTGTCGGACAGCTTTTACTACGAGCAGTACTTC
V gene: TRBV21-1; D gene: -; clone size: -; J gene: TRBJ2-3; CDR3 protein: CASSKDGDPGLAGGPGTDTQYF; CDR3 DNA: TGTGCCAGCAGCAAAGATGGGGACCCGGGACTAGCGGGAGGGCCGGGGACAGATACGCAGTATTTT
V gene: TRBV7-9; D gene: TRBD1; clone size: -; J gene: TRBJ2-1; CDR3 protein: CASSLGDRALWNEQFF; CDR3 DNA: TGTGCCAGCAGCTTAGGGGACAGGGCTTTGTGGAATGAGCAGTTCTTC
V gene: TRBV18; D gene: -; clone size: -; J gene: TRBJ2-7; CDR3 protein: CASSPQDSDYEQYF; CDR3 DNA: TGTGCCAGCTCACCACAGGACAGCGACTACGAGCAGTACTTC